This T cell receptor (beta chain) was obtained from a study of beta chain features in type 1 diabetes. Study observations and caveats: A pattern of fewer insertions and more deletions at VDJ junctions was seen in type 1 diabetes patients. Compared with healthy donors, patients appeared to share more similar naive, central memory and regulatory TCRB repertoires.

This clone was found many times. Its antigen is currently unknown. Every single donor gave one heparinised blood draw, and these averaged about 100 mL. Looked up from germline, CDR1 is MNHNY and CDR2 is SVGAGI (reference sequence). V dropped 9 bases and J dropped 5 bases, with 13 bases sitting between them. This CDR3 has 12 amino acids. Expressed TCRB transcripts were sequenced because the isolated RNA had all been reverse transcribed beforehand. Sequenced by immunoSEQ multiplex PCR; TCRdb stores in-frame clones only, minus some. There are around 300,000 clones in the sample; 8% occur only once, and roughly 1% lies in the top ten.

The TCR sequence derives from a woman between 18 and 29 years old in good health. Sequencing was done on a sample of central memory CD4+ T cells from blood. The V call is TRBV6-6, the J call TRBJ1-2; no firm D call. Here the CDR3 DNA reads TGTGCCAGTTTAGACGGACCTTATGGCTACACCTTC. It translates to CASLDGPYGYTF.